Listed here are 8 T cell receptor beta chains from one sample, sequenced in a study of cytomegalovirus exposure and HLA in healthy donors. With 60 Vbeta and 13 Jbeta primers, the PCR was carried out. Sequenced by immunoSEQ multiplex PCR; TCRdb stores in-frame clones only, minus some. In the table there are some 100,000 clones, roughly 70% of which are singletons. The specimen sequenced was PBMCs. The receptor set was obtained from a man in his forties in good health and CMV-seronegative.

The chain couples TRBV7-2 to TRBJ1-1; no clear D gene. The CDR3 contains 17 residues. V lost 3 bases and J lost 1, with 18 bases in between. Germline values: CDR1 SGHTA, CDR2 FQGNSA. CDR3 in amino acids: CASSFGQFRTRNTEAFF. CDR3 nucleotides: TGTGCCAGCAGCTTTGGGCAGTTCCGAACTAGGAACACTGAAGCTTTCTTT.

This clone was found a few times. This chain joins TRBV4-3 and TRBJ1-1, with D possibly being TRBD1 (6 bases). Germline CDR1 LGHNA, CDR2 YSLEER. Trimming removed 0 bases from V and 4 bases from J, with 15 bases in between. This CDR3 has 16 residues. In DNA form, the CDR3 reads TGCGCCAGCAGCCAAGAAGGGATACAGGGTGGCACTGAAGCTTTCTTT. This sequence encodes CASSQEGIQGGTEAFF.

V is TRBV7-2 and J is TRBJ2-5; TRBD2 matches at 7 bases. V was pared by 2 bases and J by 9 bases, with 6 bases of the junction left unmatched. The CDR3 contains 13 residues. Germline CDR1 reads SGHTA; CDR2 reads FQGNSA. The CDR3: CASSLNDRGAQYF. The CDR3, as DNA: TGTGCCAGCAGCTTAAATGATCGGGGGGCCCAGTACTTC.

This chain uses TRBV4-2 with TRBJ2-3, with 9 nucleotides matching TRBD2. Trimming at V came to 1 base and at J to 2 bases, leaving 7 bases not matched to a gene. CDR3 size: 17 residues. Germline CDR1 reads LGHNA; CDR2 reads YNFKEQ. The CDR3 DNA is TGTGCCAGCAGCCAAGGATTGCGGGGGGGGTACACAGATACGCAGTATTTT. Translation gives CASSQGLRGGYTDTQYF.

This clone has just one count. This rearrangement joins TRBV5-1 to TRBJ1-1, with D possibly TRBD1 on 5 matching bases. The CDR3 is 15 residues long. Germline lookup yields CDR1 SGHRS and CDR2 YFSETQ. The ends were cut back, 4 bases at V and 2 bases at J, with 15 bases in the middle. Here the CDR3 DNA reads TGCGCCAGCAGCCCCCAGAGGGGAGGAAACACTGAAGCTTTCTTT. It is translated as CASSPQRGGNTEAFF.

The V call is TRBV29-1, the J call TRBJ2-7, with a possible D match to TRBD1 (5 bases). This CDR3 comprises 13 residues. The V gene's germline CDR1 is SQVTM and CDR2 ANQGSEA. V lost 4 bases and J 3 bases, leaving 13 bases between the germline ends. Here the CDR3 DNA reads TGCAGCGTTGCCGTTGGGCAGGGCTACGAGCAGTACTTC. It is translated as CSVAVGQGYEQYF.

The genes are TRBV4-1 and TRBJ1-2; 8 nucleotides align to TRBD1. This CDR3 contains 15 residues. Unmatched junction bases numbered 8, after V lost 2 bases and J lost 6 bases. Germline V gene sequence: CDR1 MGHRA, CDR2 YSYEKL. The CDR3 loop reads CASSQRGQGQDGYTF. The DNA of the CDR3 is TGCGCCAGCAGCCAACGAGGACAGGGTCAGGATGGCTACACCTTC.

The rearrangement links TRBV5-1 to TRBJ2-1; TRBD2 matches 11 bases. V shed 4 bases and J 6 bases; nucleotides not matched to a gene: 6. This CDR3 is 15 amino acids long. The V gene's germline CDR1 is SGHRS and CDR2 YFSETQ. Written as DNA, the CDR3 is TGCGCCAGCAGCAATAGCGGGGGGGCTGGCAATGAGCAGTTCTTC. It is translated as CASSNSGGAGNEQFF.